This T cell receptor beta chain was recovered during a study of T cell repertoires in cytomegalovirus infection. The sample holds a few counts of this clonotype. Its antigen is not identified. General observations from the study: It was HLA-C-restricted CMV-specific TCR beta clonotypes that dominated the response ex vivo.

MiXCR was run by TCRdb on the reads, yielding one entry per CDR3 protein. The table has more than 150,000 distinct CDR3 sequences, roughly a quarter seen once. Germline CDR1 is GTSNPN and CDR2 is SVGIG (reference sequence). This CDR3 region has 17 residues. After removal of 1 base from V and 0 bases from J, the junction contained 8 bases not matched to a gene. Sequenced material: PBMCs. This TCR was recovered from a human donor in good health (CMV status not recorded). Some clones in this sample may be carry-over from other donors' samples. The chain carries TRBV30 and TRBJ1-3; TRBD1 matches at 8 bases. As DNA, the CDR3 is TGTGCCTGGAGTGGACGGGACAGGCTCAGCTCTGGAAACACCATATATTTT. Amino acid sequence: CAWSGRDRLSSGNTIYF.